This record concerns one TCR beta chain sequence. Its target is not known. This sample is part of a study of shared clonotypes between healthy human individuals. Study-level results: Naive subsets tended to show greater estimated richness than memory subsets. The authors expected sequencing depth to affect clonotype sharing among donors.

The DNA input per sorted-subset replicate PCR was roughly 0.2 ug, corresponding to 25,000 to 35,000 T cell genomes. This table comes from immunoSEQ multiplex PCR, and its TCRdb copy is limited to in-frame clones, with some not included. The repertoire holds about 2,500,000 clones, around nine tenths seen once, with roughly 0.14% in the top ten. The sample was naive CD4+ T cells sorted from blood. The sample's subset: CD45RA+ positively selected. The sequence was collected from a young man in good health.

DNA for the CDR3: TGTGCCAGCAGCTCACCAGGGGCAGGGTCGGATGAGCAGTTCTTC. Translating gives CASSSPGAGSDEQFF. The V gene is TRBV9, the J gene TRBJ2-1, with D tentatively TRBD1 (6 bases). The ends were cut back, 4 bases at V and 8 bases at J, with 19 bases in the middle. The CDR3 has 15 residues. Germline loops: CDR1 SGDLS, CDR2 YYNGEE.